The clone carrying this TCR beta chain was counted ten times or more. What it recognizes is unknown. The read finishes 3 residues shy of the CDR3 end, and the germline J gene is used to complete it. This specimen comes from a study of T cell clonality in common variable immunodeficiency. Broader study findings: In common variable immunodeficiency, TCR beta chains reportedly carried fewer deletions and N-nucleotide insertions. Shared TCRbeta clones were fewer between CVID subjects than controls.

The assay was immunoSEQ multiplex PCR, and TCRdb's table has in-frame clones only and misses some. The sample shows tens of thousands of clones, none of them appearing just once. Trimming cost V 6 bases and J 7 bases; bases outside gene matches: 10. The CDR3 consists of 15 residues. The germline V gene has CDR1 LGHDT and CDR2 YNNKEL (reference sequence). The sequence was obtained from a human donor with common variable immunodeficiency. The chain joins TRBV3-1 (or the pseudogene TRBV3-2) to TRBJ2-2, with 8 positions matching TRBD1. Sequencing was carried out using peripheral blood mononuclear cells. The part of the CDR3 DNA that was read is TGTGCCAGCAGTCCCCGCAGGGGGCGGGACGGGGAG. It encodes CASSPRRGRDGE. The entire CDR3 is CASSPRRGRDGELFF.